One sample yielded the 27 T cell receptor beta chains listed below, sequenced in a study of Graves' ophthalmopathy and Graves' hyperthyroidism. The study amplified TCR beta CDR3 regions using RNA transcripts. HTBI primers primed a first-round RT-PCR, and a second-round multiplex PCR followed. One entry per CDR3 protein results from TCRdb running MiXCR on the multiplex PCR reads. The sample has 170,000 or so distinct CDR3 sequences; 30% to 45% are singletons. Sequencing was done on a sample of peripheral blood. These receptors originate from a woman aged 40-49 years with Graves' ophthalmopathy.

This clonotype was seen ten or more times. The chain is built from TRBV6-5 and TRBJ1-5; the D is unclear. The CDR3 totals 13 residues. V was pared by 10 bases and J by 0 bases, with 10 bases between. Looked up from germline, CDR1 is MNHEY and CDR2 is SVGAGI. CDR3 nucleotides: TGTGCCATCCTCCCCGATAGCAATCAGCCCCAGCATTTT. Its translation: CAILPDSNQPQHF.

This clonotype was seen at least ten times. The chain recombines TRBV12-3 or TRBV12-4 with TRBJ2-7; the D gene is possibly TRBD1 (5 bases). V shed 1 base and J shed 0 bases, with 10 bases lying between them. The CDR3 is 15 residues long. CDR3 nucleotide sequence: TGTGCCAGCAGTTTAGTACAGGCTAACTCCTACGAGCAGTACTTC. Residues: CASSLVQANSYEQYF.

This clonotype was observed many times. The V call is TRBV7-8, the J call TRBJ2-2, with D unclear. The germline CDR1 and CDR2 sequences are SGHVS and FQNEAQ. The CDR3 totals 15 residues. Trimming cost V 1 base and J 6 bases, with 12 bases left between them. The CDR3 DNA sequence: TGTGCCAGCAGCTTAGTTGAGGTTGCCGCCGGGGAGCTGTTTTTT. This encodes CASSLVEVAAGELFF.

This clonotype was found many times. The chain joins TRBV11-3 to TRBJ2-6, with no clear D. The CDR3 contains 15 residues. The V end lost 1 base, the J end lost 1 base, and 5 bases lay between the germline ends. Germline CDR1 and CDR2: SGHNT and YENEEA. CDR3 protein: CASSLVVSGANVLTF. The CDR3 DNA sequence: TGTGCCAGCAGCTTAGTAGTGTCTGGGGCCAACGTCCTGACTTTC.

This clonotype was observed at least ten times. The V gene is TRBV14, the J gene TRBJ1-1; no clear D gene. V was pared by 7 bases and J by 0 bases, with 9 bases between. This CDR3 is 13 amino acids long. CDR1 and CDR2 from the germline V gene are SGHDN and FVKESK. The CDR3 nucleotides read TGTGCCAGCAACGTGTTTATGAACACTGAAGCTTTCTTT. Its protein product is CASNVFMNTEAFF.

This clonotype was found many times. The V call is TRBV19, the J call TRBJ1-1; no clear D gene. The germline V and J ends were trimmed by 4 bases and 0 bases, with 15 bases remaining between them. CDR3 length: 16 amino acids. Germline V gene data show CDR1 as LNHDA and CDR2 as SQIVND (reference sequence). CDR3 residues: CASSTRVGQMNTEAFF. The CDR3 DNA reads TGTGCCAGTAGTACCCGAGTAGGGCAAATGAACACTGAAGCTTTCTTT. The full variable domain, rest sourced from reference TRBV19 and TRBJ1-1, is DGGITQSPKYLFRKEGQNVTLSCEQNLNHDAMYWYRQDPGQGLRLIYYSQIVNDFQKGDIAEGYSVSREKKESFPLTVTSAQKNPTAFYLCASSTRVGQMNTEAFFGQGTRLTVV.

The table lists this clonotype with a count of one. V usage is TRBV6-1 and J usage is TRBJ2-1; 11 nucleotides line up with TRBD2. Unmatched junction bases numbered 1, after V lost 3 bases and J lost 3 bases. This CDR3 spans 15 amino acids. CDR1 MNHNS and CDR2 SASEGT come from the germline V gene. CDR3 loop: CASSETSGDYNEQFF. In DNA, the CDR3 is TGTGCCAGCAGTGAGACTAGCGGGGACTACAATGAGCAGTTCTTC.

This clonotype was seen at least ten times. The chain uses TRBV12-3 or TRBV12-4 and TRBJ2-2; 7 bases fit TRBD1. V was clipped by 8 bases and J by 3 bases; unmatched bases: 3. The CDR3 has 13 residues. The CDR3 DNA is TGTGCCAGCGACAGGGTTGACACCGGGGAGCTGTTTTTT. Its translation is CASDRVDTGELFF.

The chain combines TRBV5-1 with TRBJ2-5, with D unresolved. This CDR3 spans 12 amino acids. Looked up from germline, CDR1 is SGHRS and CDR2 is YFSETQ. Trimming removed 0 bases from V and 7 bases from J, with 7 bases in between. In nucleotides, the CDR3 is TGCGCCAGCAGCTTGGAGGCACGGACCCAGTACTTC. Its translation is CASSLEARTQYF.

This clonotype was recorded only once. CDR3 nucleotides: TGTGCCAGCAGTGGAGCAATGGGGGCGAGCAATCAGCCCCAGCATTTT. This sequence encodes CASSGAMGASNQPQHF. The chain is built from TRBV6-4 and TRBJ1-5; D possibly corresponds to TRBD1 (6 bases). Germline lookup yields CDR1 MRHNA and CDR2 SNTAGT. The CDR3 consists of 16 residues. V dropped 4 bases and J dropped 1 base, with 14 bases sitting between them.

The sample holds many counts of this clonotype. J is TRBJ2-7 and V is TRBV24-1, with D possibly being TRBD1 (6 bases). CDR1 and CDR2 from the germline V gene are KGHDR and SFDVKD. The CDR3 has 16 residues. Trimming removed 6 bases from V and 0 bases from J, with 17 bases in between. The CDR3 sequence: CATSPTSLTGSYEQYF. DNA of the CDR3: TGTGCCACCAGTCCTACCTCACTGACAGGCTCCTACGAGCAGTACTTC.

This clonotype has a count of ten or more. The CDR3 loop is CASSYEDRPNSPLHF. CDR3 coding DNA: TGTGCCAGCAGTTACGAGGACCGACCAAATTCACCCCTCCACTTT. The V call is TRBV6-5, the J call TRBJ1-6; D is ambiguous. Between the trimmed V and J ends, which lost 2 bases and 7 bases, there was a span of 12 bases. CDR1 MNHEY and CDR2 SVGAGI come from the germline V gene. This CDR3 comprises 15 residues.

This clonotype occurred many times. The V and J genes are TRBV27 and TRBJ2-7, with TRBD2 identical over 7 bases. This CDR3 has 12 amino acids. The germline V gene has CDR1 MNHEY and CDR2 SMNVEV (reference sequence). The V segment lost 8 bases and the J segment 7 bases; nucleotides outside the gene matches: 8. DNA of the CDR3: TGTGCCAGCGGGAAGCGGGACGGGGAGCAGTACTTC. Translation: CASGKRDGEQYF.

This clonotype has ten or more counts. J is TRBJ1-6 and V is TRBV11-3, with unresolved D. Trimming pared 4 bases from V and 11 bases from J, leaving 12 bases between. The CDR3 consists of 13 residues. Germline-derived CDR1 and CDR2 are SGHNT and YENEEA. In DNA, the CDR3 is TGTGCCAGCAGCTCGGTAACGGGAGCACCCCTCCACTTT. Protein product: CASSSVTGAPLHF.

This chain connects TRBV6-1 to TRBJ1-1; no clear D gene. Trimming removed 3 bases at V and 0 bases at J, with 8 bases between. The CDR3 length is 14 residues. CDR1 is MNHNS and CDR2 is SASEGT in the germline V gene. CDR3: CASSDNSLNTEAFF. The CDR3 DNA is TGTGCCAGCAGTGACAACAGCCTGAACACTGAAGCTTTCTTT.

This clonotype was detected ten times or more. The V gene is TRBV12-3 or TRBV12-4, the J gene TRBJ2-7; D is unclear. The V and J ends lost 4 bases and 3 bases respectively, with 7 bases between them. This CDR3 contains 12 residues. The CDR3 protein is CASSSVGYEQYF. The DNA of the CDR3 is TGTGCCAGCAGTTCGGTCGGCTACGAGCAGTACTTC.

The rearrangement uses TRBV6-1 and TRBJ2-5; no clear D. Per germline, CDR1 MNHNS and CDR2 SASEGT. The CDR3 extends over 13 amino acids. With 3 bases removed from V and 3 bases from J, the gap between germline ends came to 8 bases. The CDR3 DNA reads as TGTGCCAGCAGTGAGGTTAATAAAGAGACCCAGTACTTC. It yields the protein CASSEVNKETQYF.

The V call is TRBV11-2, the J call TRBJ1-5; D unresolved. This CDR3 has 15 amino acids. V dropped 1 base and J dropped 2 bases, with 9 bases sitting between them. CDR1 and CDR2 (germline): SGHAT, FQNNGV. Here the CDR3 reads CASSLGDGRNQPQHF. CDR3 bases: TGTGCCAGCAGCTTAGGAGACGGACGCAATCAGCCCCAGCATTTT.

This clonotype was detected ten times or more. The chain combines TRBV6-5 with TRBJ1-2; TRBD1 is a possible D gene (5 bases). Germline V CDR1 and CDR2: MNHEY, SVGAGI. V shed 2 bases and J shed 4 bases, with 14 bases lying between them. The CDR3 length is 15 residues. The CDR3 DNA follows: TGTGCCAGCAGTTACGTGCAGGGAGAGACCTATGGCTACACCTTC. Residues: CASSYVQGETYGYTF.

This clonotype was detected only a few times. A much larger clone lies one base from this, so it may be a read error. The rearrangement joins TRBV12-3 or TRBV12-4 to TRBJ2-5; 12 bases match TRBD1. V trimming: 6 bases; J trimming: 5 bases; junction bases outside the gene matches: 10. This CDR3 comprises 16 residues. CDR3 amino acids: CASSETGTGGRETQYF. The DNA of the CDR3 is TGTGCCAGCAGCGAGACCGGGACAGGGGGCCGGGAGACCCAGTACTTC.

Ten or more counts support this clonotype. The V and J genes are TRBV14 and TRBJ1-5; no clear D gene. This CDR3 is built from 15 residues. Deletions cut 1 base from V and 3 bases from J, with 10 bases between. Germline CDR1 and CDR2: SGHDN and FVKESK. In nucleotides, the CDR3 is TGTGCCAGCAGCCAAGGCTCAAGCCCCAATCAGCCCCAGCATTTT. This translates into CASSQGSSPNQPQHF.

The rearrangement uses TRBV6-2 or TRBV6-3 and TRBJ2-7; D ambiguous. CDR1 and CDR2 from the germline V gene are MNHEY and SVGEGT. The length of the CDR3 is 15 residues. V was clipped by 6 bases and J by 6 bases, with 21 bases between them. The CDR3 DNA sequence: TGTGCCAGCAGCCAAACTAAGACCCCCTCACGCGAGCAGTACTTC. Its protein product is CASSQTKTPSREQYF.

V and J are TRBV28 and TRBJ2-5, with 9 bases aligning to TRBD1. The J segment lost 5 bases and the V segment lost 5 bases, leaving 6 bases of the junction unmatched. There are 14 residues in the CDR3. CDR1 is MDHEN and CDR2 is SYDVKM in the germline V gene. The CDR3 reads CASSRQGVWETQYF. CDR3 bases: TGTGCCAGCAGTAGACAGGGGGTGTGGGAGACCCAGTACTTC.

The rearrangement uses TRBV4-1 and TRBJ2-5; TRBD2 might be the D (6 bases). This CDR3 comprises 14 residues. V lost 1 base and J lost 5, with 11 bases in between. Germline V lookup: CDR1 MGHRA, CDR2 YSYEKL. The CDR3 loop reads CASSQAGVKETQYF. The CDR3 DNA is TGCGCCAGCAGCCAAGCGGGAGTAAAGGAGACCCAGTACTTC.

Of note for this clonotype: At one end the junction does not follow the germline gene, possibly because of a read error. The J gene is TRBJ2-2, the V gene TRBV6-1, with D uncertain. The CDR3 length is 12 residues. CDR1 is MNHNS and CDR2 is SASEGT in the germline V gene. The CDR3 DNA follows: TGTGCCACCAGTGATCAGTACGGGGAGCTGTTTTTT. Translating it yields CATSDQYGELFF.

The table lists this clonotype with many counts. The chain uses TRBV4-1 and TRBJ1-2; TRBD1 matches 12 bases. The germline V gene encodes CDR1 MGHRA and CDR2 YSYEKL. The CDR3 extends over 16 amino acids. The V segment lost 0 bases and the J segment 4 bases; nucleotides outside the gene matches: 3. The CDR3 DNA follows: TGCGCCAGCAGCCAAGACCGGGACAGGGGGCTCTATGGCTACACCTTC. Its protein product is CASSQDRDRGLYGYTF.

In its sample, this clonotype was seen many times. The chain combines TRBV20-1 with TRBJ1-5; no clear D. Trimming pared 3 bases from V and 2 bases from J, leaving 11 bases between. Germline-derived CDR1 and CDR2 are DFQATT and SNEGSKA (reference sequence). CDR3 size: 14 residues. The CDR3 nucleotides are TGCAGTGCTAGGGAGAGGGATGGCAATCAGCCCCAGCATTTT. Protein: CSARERDGNQPQHF.